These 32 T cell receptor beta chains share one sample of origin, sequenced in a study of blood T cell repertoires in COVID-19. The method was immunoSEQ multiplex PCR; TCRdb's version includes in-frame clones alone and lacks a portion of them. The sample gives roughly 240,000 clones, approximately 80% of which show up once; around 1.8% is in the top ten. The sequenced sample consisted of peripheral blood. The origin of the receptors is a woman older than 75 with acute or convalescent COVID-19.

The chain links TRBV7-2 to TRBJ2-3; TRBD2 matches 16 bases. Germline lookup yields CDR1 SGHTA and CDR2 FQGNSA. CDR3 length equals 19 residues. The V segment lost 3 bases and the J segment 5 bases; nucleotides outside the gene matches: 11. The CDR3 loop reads CASSFPGTSGGAEVDTQYF. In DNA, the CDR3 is TGTGCCAGCAGCTTCCCCGGGACTAGCGGGGGGGCCGAGGTAGATACGCAGTATTTT.

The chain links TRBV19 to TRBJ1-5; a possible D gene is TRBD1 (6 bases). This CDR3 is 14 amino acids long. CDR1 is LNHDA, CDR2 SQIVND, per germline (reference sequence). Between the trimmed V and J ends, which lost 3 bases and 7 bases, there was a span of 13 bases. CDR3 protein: CASSIPGARQPQHF. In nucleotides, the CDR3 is TGTGCCAGTAGTATCCCAGGGGCCCGACAGCCCCAGCATTTT. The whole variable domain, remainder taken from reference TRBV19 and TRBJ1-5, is DGGITQSPKYLFRKEGQNVTLSCEQNLNHDAMYWYRQDPGQGLRLIYYSQIVNDFQKGDIAEGYSVSREKKESFPLTVTSAQKNPTAFYLCASSIPGARQPQHFGDGTRLSIL.

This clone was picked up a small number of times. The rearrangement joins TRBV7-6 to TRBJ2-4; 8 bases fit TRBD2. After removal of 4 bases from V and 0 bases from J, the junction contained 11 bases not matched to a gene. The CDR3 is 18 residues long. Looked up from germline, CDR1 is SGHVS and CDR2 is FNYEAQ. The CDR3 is CASSSSLRGGLAKNIQYF. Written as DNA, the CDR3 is TGTGCCAGCAGCTCAAGCCTACGGGGGGGCCTAGCCAAAAACATTCAGTACTTC.

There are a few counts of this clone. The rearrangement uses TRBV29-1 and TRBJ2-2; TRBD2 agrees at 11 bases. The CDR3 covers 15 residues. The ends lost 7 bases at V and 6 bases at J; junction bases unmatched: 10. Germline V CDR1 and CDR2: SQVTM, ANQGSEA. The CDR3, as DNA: TGCAGCGCACGATTTAGCGGGAGGGCCGCCGGGGAGCTGTTTTTT. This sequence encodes CSARFSGRAAGELFF.

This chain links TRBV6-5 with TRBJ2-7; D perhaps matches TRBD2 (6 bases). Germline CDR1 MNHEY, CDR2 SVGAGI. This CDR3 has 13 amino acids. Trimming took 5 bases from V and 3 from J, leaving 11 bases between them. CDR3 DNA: TGTGCCAGCAGTCCTGTGGGGGGCTACGAGCAGTACTTC. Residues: CASSPVGGYEQYF.

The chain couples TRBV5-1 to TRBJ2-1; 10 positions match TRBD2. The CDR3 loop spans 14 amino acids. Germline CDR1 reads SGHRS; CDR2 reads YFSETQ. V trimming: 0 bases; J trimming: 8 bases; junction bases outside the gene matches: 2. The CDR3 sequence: CASSLGLAGDEQFF. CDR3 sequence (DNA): TGCGCCAGCAGCTTGGGGCTAGCGGGAGATGAGCAGTTCTTC.

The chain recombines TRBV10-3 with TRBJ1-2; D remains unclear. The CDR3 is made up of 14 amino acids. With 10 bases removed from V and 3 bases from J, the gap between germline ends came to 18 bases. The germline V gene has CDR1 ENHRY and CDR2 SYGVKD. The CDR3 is CASRGQAPDYGYTF. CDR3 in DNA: TGTGCCAGTCGTGGGCAGGCACCGGACTATGGCTACACCTTC.

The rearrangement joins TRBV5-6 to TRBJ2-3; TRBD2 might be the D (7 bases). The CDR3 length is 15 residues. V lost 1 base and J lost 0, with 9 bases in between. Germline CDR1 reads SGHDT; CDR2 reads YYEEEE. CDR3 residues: CASSLPGGSTDTQYF. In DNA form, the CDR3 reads TGTGCCAGCAGCTTGCCGGGGGGCAGCACAGATACGCAGTATTTT.

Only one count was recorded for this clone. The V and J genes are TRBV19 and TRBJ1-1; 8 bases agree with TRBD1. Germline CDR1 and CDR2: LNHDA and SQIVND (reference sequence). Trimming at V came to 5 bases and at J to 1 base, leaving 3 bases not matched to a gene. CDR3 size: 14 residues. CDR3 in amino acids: CASSWTGKNTEAFF. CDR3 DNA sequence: TGTGCCAGTAGTTGGACAGGGAAGAACACTGAAGCTTTCTTT.

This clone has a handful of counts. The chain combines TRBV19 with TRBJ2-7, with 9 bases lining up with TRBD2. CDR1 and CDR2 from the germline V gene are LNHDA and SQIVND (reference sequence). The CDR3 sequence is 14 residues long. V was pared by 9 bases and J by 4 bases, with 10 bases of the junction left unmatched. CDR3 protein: CASREASGMYEQYF. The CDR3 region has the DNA TGTGCCAGCAGGGAGGCTAGCGGGATGTACGAGCAGTACTTC.

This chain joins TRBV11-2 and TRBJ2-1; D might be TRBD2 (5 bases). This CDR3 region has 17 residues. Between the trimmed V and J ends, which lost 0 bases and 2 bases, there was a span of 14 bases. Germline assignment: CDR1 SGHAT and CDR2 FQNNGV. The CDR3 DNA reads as TGTGCCAGCAGCTTAGATCTCCAGCGAGGGACCTACAATGAGCAGTTCTTC. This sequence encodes CASSLDLQRGTYNEQFF.

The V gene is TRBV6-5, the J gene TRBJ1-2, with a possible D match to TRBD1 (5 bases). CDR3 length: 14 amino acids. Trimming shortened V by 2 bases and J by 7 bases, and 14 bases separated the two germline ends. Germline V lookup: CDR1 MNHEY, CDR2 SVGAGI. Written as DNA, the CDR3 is TGTGCCAGCAGTTACGGGAATTCGGGGGGTGGCTACACCTTC. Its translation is CASSYGNSGGGYTF.

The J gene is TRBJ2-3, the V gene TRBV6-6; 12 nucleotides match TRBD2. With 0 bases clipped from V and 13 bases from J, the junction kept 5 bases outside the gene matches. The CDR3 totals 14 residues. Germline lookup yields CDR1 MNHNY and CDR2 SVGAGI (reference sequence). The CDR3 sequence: CASSYSTSGSSEYF. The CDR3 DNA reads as TGTGCCAGCAGTTACTCGACTAGCGGGAGCTCGGAGTATTTT.

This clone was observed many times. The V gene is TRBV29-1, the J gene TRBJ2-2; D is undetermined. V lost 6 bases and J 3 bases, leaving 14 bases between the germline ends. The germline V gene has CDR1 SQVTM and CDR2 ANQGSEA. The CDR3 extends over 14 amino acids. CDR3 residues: CSVTPTQDTGELFF. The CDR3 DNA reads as TGCAGCGTGACGCCCACGCAGGACACCGGGGAGCTGTTTTTT.

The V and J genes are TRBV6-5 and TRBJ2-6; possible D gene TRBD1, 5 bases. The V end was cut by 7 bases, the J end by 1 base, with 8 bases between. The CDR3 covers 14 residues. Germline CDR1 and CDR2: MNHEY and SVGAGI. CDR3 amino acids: CASKTVSGANVLTF. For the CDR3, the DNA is TGTGCCAGCAAGACAGTATCTGGGGCCAACGTCCTGACTTTC.

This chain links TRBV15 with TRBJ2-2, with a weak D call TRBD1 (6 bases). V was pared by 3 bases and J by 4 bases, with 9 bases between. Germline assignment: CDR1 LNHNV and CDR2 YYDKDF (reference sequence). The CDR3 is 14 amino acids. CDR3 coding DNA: TGTGCCACCAGCAGGGGACATGTCACCGGGGAGCTGTTTTTT. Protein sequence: CATSRGHVTGELFF.

For the CDR3, the DNA is TGTGCCAGCAGTAAGGACAGCTCCTACGAGCAGTACTTC. It codes for CASSKDSSYEQYF. The V and J genes are TRBV12-3 or TRBV12-4 and TRBJ2-7, with D possibly being TRBD1 (6 bases). Trimming took 5 bases from V and 0 from J, leaving 8 bases between them. This CDR3 comprises 13 residues.

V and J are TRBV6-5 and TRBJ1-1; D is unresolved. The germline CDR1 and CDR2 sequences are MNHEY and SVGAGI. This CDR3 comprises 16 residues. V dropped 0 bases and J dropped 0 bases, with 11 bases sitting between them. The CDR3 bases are TGTGCCAGCAGTTACTCTACGGGTAGCATGAACACTGAAGCTTTCTTT. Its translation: CASSYSTGSMNTEAFF.

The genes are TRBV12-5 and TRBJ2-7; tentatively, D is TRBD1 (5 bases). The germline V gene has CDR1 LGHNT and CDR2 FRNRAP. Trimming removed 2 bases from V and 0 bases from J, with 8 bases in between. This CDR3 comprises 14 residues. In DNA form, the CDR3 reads TGTGCTAGTGGTTTGTCGACAGTCTCCTACGAGCAGTACTTC. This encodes CASGLSTVSYEQYF.

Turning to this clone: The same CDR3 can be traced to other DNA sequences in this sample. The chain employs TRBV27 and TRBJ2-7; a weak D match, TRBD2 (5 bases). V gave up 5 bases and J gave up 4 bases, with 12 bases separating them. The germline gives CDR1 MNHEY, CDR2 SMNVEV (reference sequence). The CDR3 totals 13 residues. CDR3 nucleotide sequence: TGTGCCAGCAGTCCCGGGATCACTTACGAGCAGTACTTC. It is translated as CASSPGITYEQYF.

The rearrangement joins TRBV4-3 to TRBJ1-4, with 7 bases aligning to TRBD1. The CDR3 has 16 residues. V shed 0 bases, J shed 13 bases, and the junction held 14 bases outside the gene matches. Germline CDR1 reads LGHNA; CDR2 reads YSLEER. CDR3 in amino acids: CASSQDRVGQWYRLFF. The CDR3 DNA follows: TGCGCCAGCAGCCAAGATCGGGTGGGACAGTGGTATAGACTGTTTTTT.

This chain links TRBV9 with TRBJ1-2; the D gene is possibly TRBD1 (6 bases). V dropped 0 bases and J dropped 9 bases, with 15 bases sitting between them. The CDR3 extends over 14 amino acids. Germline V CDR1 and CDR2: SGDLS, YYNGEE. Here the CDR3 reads CASSVEAGEGSYTF. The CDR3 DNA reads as TGTGCCAGCAGCGTAGAGGCAGGGGAAGGTAGCTACACCTTC.

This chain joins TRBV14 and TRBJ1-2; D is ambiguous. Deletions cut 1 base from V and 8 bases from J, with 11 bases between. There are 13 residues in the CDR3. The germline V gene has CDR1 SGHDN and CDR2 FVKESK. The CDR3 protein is CASSQGEAGGYTF. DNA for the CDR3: TGTGCCAGCAGCCAAGGCGAAGCCGGGGGCTACACCTTC.

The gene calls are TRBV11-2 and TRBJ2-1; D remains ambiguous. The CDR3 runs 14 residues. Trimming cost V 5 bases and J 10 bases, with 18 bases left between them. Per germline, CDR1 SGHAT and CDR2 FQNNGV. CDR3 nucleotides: TGTGCCAGCAGCACCAATCAGCGTGGAACGGAGCAGTTCTTC. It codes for CASSTNQRGTEQFF.

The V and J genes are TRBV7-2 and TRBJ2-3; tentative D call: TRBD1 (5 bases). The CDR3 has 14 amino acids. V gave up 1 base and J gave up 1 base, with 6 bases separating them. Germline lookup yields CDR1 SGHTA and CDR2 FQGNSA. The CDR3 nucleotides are TGTGCCAGCAGCTTAGAAGGGGGCACAGATACGCAGTATTTT. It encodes CASSLEGGTDTQYF.

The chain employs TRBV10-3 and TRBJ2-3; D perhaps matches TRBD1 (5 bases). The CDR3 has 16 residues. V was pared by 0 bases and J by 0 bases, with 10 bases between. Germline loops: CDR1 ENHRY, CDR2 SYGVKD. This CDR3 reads CAISESGQGSTDTQYF. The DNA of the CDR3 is TGTGCCATCAGTGAGTCTGGGCAGGGTAGCACAGATACGCAGTATTTT.

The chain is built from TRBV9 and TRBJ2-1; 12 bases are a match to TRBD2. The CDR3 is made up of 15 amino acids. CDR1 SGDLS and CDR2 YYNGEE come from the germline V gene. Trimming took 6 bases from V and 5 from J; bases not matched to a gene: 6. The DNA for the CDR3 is TGTGCCAGCACTCGGACTAGCGGGACGAACAATGAGCAGTTCTTC. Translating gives CASTRTSGTNNEQFF.

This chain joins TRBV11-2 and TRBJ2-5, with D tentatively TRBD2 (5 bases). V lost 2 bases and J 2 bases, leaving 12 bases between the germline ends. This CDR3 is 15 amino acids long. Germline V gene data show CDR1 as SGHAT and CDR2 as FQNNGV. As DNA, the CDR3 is TGTGCCAGCAGCTTATACAGCGGCAAACAAGAGACCCAGTACTTC. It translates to CASSLYSGKQETQYF. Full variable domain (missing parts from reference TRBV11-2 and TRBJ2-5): EAGVAQSPRYKIIEKRQSVAFWCNPISGHATLYWYQQILGQGPKLLIQFQNNGVVDDSQLPKDRFSAERLKGVDSTLKIQPAKLEDSAVYLCASSLYSGKQETQYFGPGTRLLVL.

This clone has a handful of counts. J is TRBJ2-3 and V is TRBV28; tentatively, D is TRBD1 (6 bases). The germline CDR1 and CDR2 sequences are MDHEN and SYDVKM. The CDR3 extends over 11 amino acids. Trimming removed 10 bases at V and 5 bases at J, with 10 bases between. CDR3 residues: CATQTGDTQYF. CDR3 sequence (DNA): TGTGCCACCCAGACAGGAGATACGCAGTATTTT.

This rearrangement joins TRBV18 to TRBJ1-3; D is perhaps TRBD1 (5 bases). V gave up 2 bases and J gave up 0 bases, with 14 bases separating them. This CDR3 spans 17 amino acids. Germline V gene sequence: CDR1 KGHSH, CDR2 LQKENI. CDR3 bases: TGTGCCAGCTCACCAAGGACCGCGGACAACTCTGGAAACACCATATATTTT. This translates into CASSPRTADNSGNTIYF. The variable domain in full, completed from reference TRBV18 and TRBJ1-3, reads NAGVMQNPRHLVRRRGQEARLRCSPMKGHSHVYWYRQLPEEGLKFMVYLQKENIIDESGMPKERFSAEFPKEGPSILRIQQVVRGDSAAYFCASSPRTADNSGNTIYFGEGSWLTVV.

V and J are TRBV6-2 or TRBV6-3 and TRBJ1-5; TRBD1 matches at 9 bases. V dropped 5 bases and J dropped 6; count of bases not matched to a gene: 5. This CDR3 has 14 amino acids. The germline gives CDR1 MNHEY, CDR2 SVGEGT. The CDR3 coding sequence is TGTGCCAGCAGTGCAAACAGGGGGCCTCAGCCCCAGCATTTT. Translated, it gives CASSANRGPQPQHF.

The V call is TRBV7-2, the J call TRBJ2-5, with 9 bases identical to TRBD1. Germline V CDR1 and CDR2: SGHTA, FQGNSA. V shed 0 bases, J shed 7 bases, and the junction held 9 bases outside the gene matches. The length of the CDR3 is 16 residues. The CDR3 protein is CASSLAATGGAGTQYF. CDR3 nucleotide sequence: TGTGCCAGCAGCTTAGCGGCAACAGGGGGCGCCGGGACCCAGTACTTC.